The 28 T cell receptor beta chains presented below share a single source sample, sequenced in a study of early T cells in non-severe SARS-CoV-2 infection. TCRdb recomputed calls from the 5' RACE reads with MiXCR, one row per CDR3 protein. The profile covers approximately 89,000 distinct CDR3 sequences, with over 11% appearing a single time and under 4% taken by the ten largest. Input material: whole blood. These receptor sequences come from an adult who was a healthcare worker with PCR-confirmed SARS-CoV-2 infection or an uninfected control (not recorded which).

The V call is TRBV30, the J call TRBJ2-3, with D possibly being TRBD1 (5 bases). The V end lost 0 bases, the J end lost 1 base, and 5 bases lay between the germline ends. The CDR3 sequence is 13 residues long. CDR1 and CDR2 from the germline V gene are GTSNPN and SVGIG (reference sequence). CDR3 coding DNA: TGTGCCTGGAGTGTAGGGGGCACAGATACGCAGTATTTT. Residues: CAWSVGGTDTQYF.

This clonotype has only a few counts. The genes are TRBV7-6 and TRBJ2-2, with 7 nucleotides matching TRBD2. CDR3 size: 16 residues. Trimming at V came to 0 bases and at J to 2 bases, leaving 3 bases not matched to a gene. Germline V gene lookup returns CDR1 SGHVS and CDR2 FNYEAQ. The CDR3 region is CASSLAASGNTGELFF. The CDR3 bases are TGTGCCAGCAGCTTAGCGGCTAGCGGTAACACCGGGGAGCTGTTTTTT.

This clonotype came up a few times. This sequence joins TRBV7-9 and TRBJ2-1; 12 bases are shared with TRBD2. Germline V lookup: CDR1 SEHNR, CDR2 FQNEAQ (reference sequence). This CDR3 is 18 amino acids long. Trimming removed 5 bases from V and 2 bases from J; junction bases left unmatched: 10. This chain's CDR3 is CASSGPRTSGIPYNEQFF. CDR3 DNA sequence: TGTGCCAGCAGCGGACCCCGGACTAGCGGGATCCCCTACAATGAGCAGTTCTTC.

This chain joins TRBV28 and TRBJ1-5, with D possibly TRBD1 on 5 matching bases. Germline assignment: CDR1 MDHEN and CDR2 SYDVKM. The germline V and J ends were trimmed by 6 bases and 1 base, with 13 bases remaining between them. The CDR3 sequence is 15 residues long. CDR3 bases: TGTGCCAGCAGAAGACAGTTACTCAGCAATCAGCCCCAGCATTTT. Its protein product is CASRRQLLSNQPQHF.

CDR3 coding DNA: TGTGCCAGCCGTATTGGTATGGGGATGACTTTCTTT. Translation: CASRIGMGMTFF. The chain links TRBV27 to TRBJ1-1; D is unclear. V was cut by 8 bases and J by 12 bases, with 19 bases left in between. This CDR3 contains 12 residues. The germline gives CDR1 MNHEY, CDR2 SMNVEV (reference sequence).

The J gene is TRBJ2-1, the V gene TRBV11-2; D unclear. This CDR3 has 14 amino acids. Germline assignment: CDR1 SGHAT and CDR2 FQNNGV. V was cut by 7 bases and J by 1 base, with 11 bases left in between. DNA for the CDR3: TGTGCCAGCACCCATAGCCCATCCTACAATGAGCAGTTCTTC. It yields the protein CASTHSPSYNEQFF.

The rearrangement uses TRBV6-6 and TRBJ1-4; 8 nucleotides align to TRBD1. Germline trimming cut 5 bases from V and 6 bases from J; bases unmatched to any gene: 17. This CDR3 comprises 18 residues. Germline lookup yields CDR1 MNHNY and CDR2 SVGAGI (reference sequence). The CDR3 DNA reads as TGTGCCAGCAGTACTCAACGGACAGGGATTGGGTCGTATGAAAAACTGTTTTTT. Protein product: CASSTQRTGIGSYEKLFF.

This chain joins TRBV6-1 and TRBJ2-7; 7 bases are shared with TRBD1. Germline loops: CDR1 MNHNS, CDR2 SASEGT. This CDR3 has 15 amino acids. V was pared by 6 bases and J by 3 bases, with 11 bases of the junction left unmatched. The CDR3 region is CASSLNEGAGYEQYF. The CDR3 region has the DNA TGTGCCAGCAGCCTCAATGAGGGGGCCGGCTACGAGCAGTACTTC.

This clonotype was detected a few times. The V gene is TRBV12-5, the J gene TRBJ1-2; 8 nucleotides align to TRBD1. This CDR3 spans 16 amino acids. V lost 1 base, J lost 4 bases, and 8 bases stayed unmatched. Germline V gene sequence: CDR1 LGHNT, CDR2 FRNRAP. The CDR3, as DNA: TGTGCTAGTGGTTTGGCCACCCACGGACAGGGCTATGGCTACACCTTC. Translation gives CASGLATHGQGYGYTF.

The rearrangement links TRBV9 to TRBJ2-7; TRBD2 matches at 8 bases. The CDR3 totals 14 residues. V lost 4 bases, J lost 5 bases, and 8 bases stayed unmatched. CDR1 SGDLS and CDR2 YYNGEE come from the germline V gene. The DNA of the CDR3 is TGTGCCAGCAGCCCCCGGGGGGGGCGGCACGAGCAGTACTTC. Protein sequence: CASSPRGGRHEQYF. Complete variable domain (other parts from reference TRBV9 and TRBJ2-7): DSGVTQTPKHLITATGQRVTLRCSPRSGDLSVYWYQQSLDQGLQFLIQYYNGEERAKGNILERFSAQQFPDLHSELNLSSLELGDSALYFCASSPRGGRHEQYFGPGTRLTVT.

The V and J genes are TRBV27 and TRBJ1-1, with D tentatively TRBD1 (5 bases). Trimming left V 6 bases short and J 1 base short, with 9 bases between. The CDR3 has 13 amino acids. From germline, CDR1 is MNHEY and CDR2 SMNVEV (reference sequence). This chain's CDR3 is CASRDISNTEAFF. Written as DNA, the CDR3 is TGTGCCAGCAGGGACATTTCGAACACTGAAGCTTTCTTT.

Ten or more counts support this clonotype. This CDR3 is CASSVGPPGGELFF. Here the CDR3 DNA reads TGTGCCAGCAGCGTAGGACCCCCTGGCGGGGAGCTGTTTTTT. The chain recombines TRBV9 with TRBJ2-2; no definite D call. CDR1 and CDR2 (germline): SGDLS, YYNGEE. With 0 bases removed from V and 7 bases from J, the gap between germline ends came to 10 bases. This CDR3 contains 14 residues.

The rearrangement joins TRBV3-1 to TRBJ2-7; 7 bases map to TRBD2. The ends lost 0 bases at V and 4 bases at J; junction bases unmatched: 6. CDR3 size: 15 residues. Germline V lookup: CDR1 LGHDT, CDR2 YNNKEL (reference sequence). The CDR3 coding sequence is TGTGCCAGCAGCCAAGATGCGGGGGTTGGGTACGAGCAGTACTTC. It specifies CASSQDAGVGYEQYF.

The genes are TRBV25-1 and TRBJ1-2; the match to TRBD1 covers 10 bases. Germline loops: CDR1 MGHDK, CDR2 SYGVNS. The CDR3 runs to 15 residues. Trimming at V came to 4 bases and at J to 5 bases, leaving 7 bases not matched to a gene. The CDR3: CASSGSTGGEYGYTF. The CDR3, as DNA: TGTGCCAGCAGTGGGTCGACAGGGGGCGAATATGGCTACACCTTC.

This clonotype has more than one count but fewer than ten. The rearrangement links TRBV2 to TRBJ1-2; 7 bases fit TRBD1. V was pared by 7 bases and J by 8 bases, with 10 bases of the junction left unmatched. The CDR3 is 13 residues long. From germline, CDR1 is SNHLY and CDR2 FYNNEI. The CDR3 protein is CASTGDRVGGYTF. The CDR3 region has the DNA TGTGCCAGCACAGGAGACAGGGTCGGCGGCTACACCTTC.

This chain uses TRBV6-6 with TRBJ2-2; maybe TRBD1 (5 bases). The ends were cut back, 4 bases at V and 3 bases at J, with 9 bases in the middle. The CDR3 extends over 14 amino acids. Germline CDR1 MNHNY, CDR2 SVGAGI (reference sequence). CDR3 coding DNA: TGTGCCAGCAGTTCGCAGGGTTACACCGGGGAGCTGTTTTTT. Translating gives CASSSQGYTGELFF.

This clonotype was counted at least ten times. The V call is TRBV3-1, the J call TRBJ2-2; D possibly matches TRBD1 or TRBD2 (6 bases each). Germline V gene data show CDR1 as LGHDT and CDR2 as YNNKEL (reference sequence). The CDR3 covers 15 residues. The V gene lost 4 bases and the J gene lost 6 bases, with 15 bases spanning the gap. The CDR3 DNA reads TGTGCCAGCAGCCCCCAGGGGAAGCGGGCCGGGGAGCTGTTTTTT. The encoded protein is CASSPQGKRAGELFF.

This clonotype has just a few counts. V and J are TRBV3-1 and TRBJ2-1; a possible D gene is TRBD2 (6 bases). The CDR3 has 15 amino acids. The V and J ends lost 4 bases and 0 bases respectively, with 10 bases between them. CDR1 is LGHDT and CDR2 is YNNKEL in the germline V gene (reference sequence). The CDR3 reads CASSLRGSSYNEQFF. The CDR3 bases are TGTGCCAGCAGCCTCCGGGGGAGCTCCTACAATGAGCAGTTCTTC.

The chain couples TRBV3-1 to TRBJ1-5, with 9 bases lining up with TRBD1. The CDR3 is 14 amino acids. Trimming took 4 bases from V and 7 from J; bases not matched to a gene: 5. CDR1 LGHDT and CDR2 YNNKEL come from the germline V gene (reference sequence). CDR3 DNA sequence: TGTGCCAGCAGCCCCACAGGGGGCCCCCAGCCCCAGCATTTT. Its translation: CASSPTGGPQPQHF.

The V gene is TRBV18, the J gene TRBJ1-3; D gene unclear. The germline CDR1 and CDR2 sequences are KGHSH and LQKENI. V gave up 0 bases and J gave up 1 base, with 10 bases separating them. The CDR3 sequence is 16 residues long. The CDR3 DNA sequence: TGTGCCAGCTCACCACCGTCCTCGCGTTCTGGAAACACCATATATTTT. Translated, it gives CASSPPSSRSGNTIYF.

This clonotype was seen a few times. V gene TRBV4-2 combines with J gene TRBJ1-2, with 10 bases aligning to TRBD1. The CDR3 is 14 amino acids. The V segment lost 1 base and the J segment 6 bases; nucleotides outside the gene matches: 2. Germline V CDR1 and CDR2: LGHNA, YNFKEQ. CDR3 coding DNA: TGTGCCAGCAGCCAAGCCGGGACAGGGGATGGCTACACCTTC. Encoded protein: CASSQAGTGDGYTF.

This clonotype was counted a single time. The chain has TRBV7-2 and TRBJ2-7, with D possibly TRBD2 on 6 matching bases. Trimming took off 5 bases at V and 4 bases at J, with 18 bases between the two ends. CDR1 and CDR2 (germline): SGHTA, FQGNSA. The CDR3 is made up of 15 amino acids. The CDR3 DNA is TGTGCCAGCAGCCCAAGTCGAACTAGCATGTACGAGCAGTACTTC. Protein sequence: CASSPSRTSMYEQYF.

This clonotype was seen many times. The CDR3 is CASSTGLADEQFF. The CDR3 region has the DNA TGTGCCAGCAGCACCGGACTAGCGGATGAGCAGTTCTTC. The chain is built from TRBV14 and TRBJ2-1; 10 bases line up with TRBD2. This CDR3 is 13 amino acids long. Germline loops: CDR1 SGHDN, CDR2 FVKESK. The junction had 3 bases not matched to a gene; V was cut back by 5 bases and J by 8 bases.

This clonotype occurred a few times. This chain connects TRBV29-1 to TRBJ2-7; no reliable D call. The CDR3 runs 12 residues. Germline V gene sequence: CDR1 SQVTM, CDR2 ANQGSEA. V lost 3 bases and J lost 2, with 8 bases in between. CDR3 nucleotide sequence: TGCAGCGTTGAGGACGGCGCCTACGAGCAGTACTTC. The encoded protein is CSVEDGAYEQYF.

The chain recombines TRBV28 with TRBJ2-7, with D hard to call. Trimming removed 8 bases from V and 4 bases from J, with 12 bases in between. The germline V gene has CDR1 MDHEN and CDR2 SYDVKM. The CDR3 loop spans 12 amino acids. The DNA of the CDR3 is TGTGCCAGCGGAGACCCCATGTACGAGCAGTACTTC. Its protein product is CASGDPMYEQYF.

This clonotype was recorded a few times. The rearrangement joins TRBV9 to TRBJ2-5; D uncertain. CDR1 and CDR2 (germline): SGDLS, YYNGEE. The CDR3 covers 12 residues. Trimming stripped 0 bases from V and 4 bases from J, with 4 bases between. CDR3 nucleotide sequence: TGTGCCAGCAGCGTAGGCGGAGAGACCCAGTACTTC. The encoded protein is CASSVGGETQYF.

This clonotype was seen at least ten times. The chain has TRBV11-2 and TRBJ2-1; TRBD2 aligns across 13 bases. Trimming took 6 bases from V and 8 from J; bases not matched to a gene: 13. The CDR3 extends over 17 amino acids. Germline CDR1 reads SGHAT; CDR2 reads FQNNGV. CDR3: CASSFLPLAGGRYEQFF. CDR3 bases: TGTGCCAGCAGTTTTCTCCCACTAGCGGGAGGGAGGTATGAGCAGTTCTTC.

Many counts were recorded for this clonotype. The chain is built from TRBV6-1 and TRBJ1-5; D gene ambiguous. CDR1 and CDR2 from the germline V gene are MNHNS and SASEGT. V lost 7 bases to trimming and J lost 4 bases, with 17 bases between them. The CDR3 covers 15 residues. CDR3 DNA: TGTGCCAGCAAGATGTGGCGCCCGTCAAATCAGCCCCAGCATTTT. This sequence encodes CASKMWRPSNQPQHF.